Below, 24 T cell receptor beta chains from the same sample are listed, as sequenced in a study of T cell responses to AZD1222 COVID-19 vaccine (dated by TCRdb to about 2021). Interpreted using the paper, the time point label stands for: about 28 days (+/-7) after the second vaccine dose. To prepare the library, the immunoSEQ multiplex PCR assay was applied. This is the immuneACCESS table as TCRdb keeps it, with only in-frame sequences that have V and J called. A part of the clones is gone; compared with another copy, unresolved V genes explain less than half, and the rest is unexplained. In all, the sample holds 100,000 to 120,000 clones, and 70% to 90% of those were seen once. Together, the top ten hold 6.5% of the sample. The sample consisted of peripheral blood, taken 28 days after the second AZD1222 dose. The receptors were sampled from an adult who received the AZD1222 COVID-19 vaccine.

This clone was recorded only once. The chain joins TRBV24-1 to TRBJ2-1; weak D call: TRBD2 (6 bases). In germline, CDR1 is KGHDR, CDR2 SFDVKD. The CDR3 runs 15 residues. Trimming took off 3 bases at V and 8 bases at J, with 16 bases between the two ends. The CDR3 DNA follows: TGTGCCACCAGTGATCCACGCGGGGTTGGCGATGAGCAGTTCTTC. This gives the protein CATSDPRGVGDEQFF.

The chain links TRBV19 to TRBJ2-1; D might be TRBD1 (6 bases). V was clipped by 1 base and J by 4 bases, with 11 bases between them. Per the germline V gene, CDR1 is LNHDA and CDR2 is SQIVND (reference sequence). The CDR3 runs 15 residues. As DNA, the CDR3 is TGTGCCAGTAGTATAGGTACAGGGACATACAATGAGCAGTTCTTC. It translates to CASSIGTGTYNEQFF.

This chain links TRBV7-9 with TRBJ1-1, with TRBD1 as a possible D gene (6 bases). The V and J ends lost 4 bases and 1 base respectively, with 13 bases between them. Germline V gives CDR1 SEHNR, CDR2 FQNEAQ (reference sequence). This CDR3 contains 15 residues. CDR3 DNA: TGTGCCAGCAGCTGGGGGCAGGGTCCGAACACTGAAGCTTTCTTT. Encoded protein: CASSWGQGPNTEAFF. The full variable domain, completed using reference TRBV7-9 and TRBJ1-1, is DTGVSQNPRHKITKRGQNVTFRCDPISEHNRLYWYRQTLGQGPEFLTYFQNEAQLEKSRLLSDRFSAERPKGSFSTLEIQRTEQGDSAMYLCASSWGQGPNTEAFFGQGTRLTVV.

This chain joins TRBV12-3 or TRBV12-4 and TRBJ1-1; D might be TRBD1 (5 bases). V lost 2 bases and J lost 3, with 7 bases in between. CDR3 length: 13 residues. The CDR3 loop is CASSLTGDTEAFF. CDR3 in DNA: TGTGCCAGCAGTTTAACGGGGGACACTGAAGCTTTCTTT.

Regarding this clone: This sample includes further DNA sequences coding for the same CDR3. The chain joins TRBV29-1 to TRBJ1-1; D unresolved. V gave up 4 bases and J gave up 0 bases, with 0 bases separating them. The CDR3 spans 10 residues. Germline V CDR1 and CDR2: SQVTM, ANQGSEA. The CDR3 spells CSVVNTEAFF. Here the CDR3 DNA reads TGCAGCGTTGTGAACACTGAAGCTTTCTTT.

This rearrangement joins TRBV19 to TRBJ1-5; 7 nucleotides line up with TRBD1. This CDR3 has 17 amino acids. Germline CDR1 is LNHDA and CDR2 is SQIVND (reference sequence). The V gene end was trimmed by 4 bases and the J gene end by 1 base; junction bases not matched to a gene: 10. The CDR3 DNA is TGTGCCAGTAGTAACCCCAGACAGGGCTTGAGCAATCAGCCCCAGCATTTT. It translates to CASSNPRQGLSNQPQHF.

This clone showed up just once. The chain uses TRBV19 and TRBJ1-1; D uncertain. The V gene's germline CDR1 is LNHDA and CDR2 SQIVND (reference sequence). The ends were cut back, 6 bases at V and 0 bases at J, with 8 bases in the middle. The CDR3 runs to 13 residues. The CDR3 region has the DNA TGTGCCAGTAGCCCCTATATGAACACTGAAGCTTTCTTT. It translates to CASSPYMNTEAFF. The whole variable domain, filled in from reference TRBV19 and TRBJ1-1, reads DGGITQSPKYLFRKEGQNVTLSCEQNLNHDAMYWYRQDPGQGLRLIYYSQIVNDFQKGDIAEGYSVSREKKESFPLTVTSAQKNPTAFYLCASSPYMNTEAFFGQGTRLTVV.

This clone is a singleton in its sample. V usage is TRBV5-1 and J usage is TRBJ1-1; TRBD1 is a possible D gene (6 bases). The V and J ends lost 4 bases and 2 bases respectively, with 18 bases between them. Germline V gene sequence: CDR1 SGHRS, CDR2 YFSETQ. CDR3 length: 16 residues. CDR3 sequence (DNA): TGCGCCAGCAGCCTGACAGGCGATAACTATAACACTGAAGCTTTCTTT. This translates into CASSLTGDNYNTEAFF. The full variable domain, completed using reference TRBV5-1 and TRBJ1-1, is KAGVTQTPRYLIKTRGQQVTLSCSPISGHRSVSWYQQTPGQGLQFLFEYFSETQRNKGNFPGRFSGRQFSNSRSEMNVSTLELGDSALYLCASSLTGDNYNTEAFFGQGTRLTVV.

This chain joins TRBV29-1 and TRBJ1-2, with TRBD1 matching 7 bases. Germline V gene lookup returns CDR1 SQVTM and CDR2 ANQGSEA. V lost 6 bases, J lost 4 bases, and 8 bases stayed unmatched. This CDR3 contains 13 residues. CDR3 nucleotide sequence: TGCAGCGTCGGGACAGAGCTCGCCTATGGCTACACCTTC. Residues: CSVGTELAYGYTF.

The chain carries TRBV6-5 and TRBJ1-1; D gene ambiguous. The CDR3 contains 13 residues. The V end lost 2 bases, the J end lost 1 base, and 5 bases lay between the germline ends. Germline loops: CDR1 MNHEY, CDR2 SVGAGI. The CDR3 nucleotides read TGTGCCAGCAGTTACAAGAGGAACACTGAAGCTTTCTTT. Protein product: CASSYKRNTEAFF.

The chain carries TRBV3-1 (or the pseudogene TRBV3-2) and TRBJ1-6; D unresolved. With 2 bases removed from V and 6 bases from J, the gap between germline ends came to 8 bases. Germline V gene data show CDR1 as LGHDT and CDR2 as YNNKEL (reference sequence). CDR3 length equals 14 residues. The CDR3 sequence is CASSQPPGNSPLHF. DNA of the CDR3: TGTGCCAGCAGCCAACCCCCCGGTAATTCACCCCTCCACTTT.

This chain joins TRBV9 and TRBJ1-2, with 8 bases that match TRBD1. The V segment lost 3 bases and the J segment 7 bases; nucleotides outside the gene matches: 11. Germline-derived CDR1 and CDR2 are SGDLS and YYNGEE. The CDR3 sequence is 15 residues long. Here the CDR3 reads CASSAGTGDSGGYTF. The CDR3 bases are TGTGCCAGCAGCGCCGGGACAGGAGACTCGGGTGGCTACACCTTC.

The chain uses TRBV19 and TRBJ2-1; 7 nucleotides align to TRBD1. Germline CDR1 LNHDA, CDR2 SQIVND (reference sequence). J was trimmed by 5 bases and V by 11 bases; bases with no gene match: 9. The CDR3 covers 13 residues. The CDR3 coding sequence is TGTGCCTCGAGGGCAGGGGGAAACAATGAGCAGTTCTTC. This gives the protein CASRAGGNNEQFF.

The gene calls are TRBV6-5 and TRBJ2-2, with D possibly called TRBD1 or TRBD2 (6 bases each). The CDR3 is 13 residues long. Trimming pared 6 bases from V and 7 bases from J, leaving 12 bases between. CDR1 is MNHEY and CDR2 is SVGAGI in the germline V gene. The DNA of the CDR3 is TGTGCCAGCAGGGCACAGGGAGGCGGGGAGCTGTTTTTT. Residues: CASRAQGGGELFF.

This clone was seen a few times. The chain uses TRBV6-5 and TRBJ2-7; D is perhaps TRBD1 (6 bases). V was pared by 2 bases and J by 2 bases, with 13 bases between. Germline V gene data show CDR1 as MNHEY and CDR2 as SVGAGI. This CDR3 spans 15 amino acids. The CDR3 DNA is TGTGCCAGCAGTTACGCGGTGACAGGAGCCTACGAGCAGTACTTC. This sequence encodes CASSYAVTGAYEQYF.

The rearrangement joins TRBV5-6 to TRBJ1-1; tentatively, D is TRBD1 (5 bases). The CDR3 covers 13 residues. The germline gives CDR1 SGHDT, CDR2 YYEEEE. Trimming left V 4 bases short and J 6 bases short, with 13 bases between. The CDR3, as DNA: TGTGCCAGCAGCCTAGGGACTGACCCTGAAGCTTTCTTT. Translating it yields CASSLGTDPEAFF.

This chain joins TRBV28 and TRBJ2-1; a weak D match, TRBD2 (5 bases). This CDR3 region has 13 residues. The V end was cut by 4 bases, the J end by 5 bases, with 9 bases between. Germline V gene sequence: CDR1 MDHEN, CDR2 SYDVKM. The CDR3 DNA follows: TGTGCCAGCAGTTCGGGGAACCACAATGAGCAGTTCTTC. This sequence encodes CASSSGNHNEQFF.

The DNA for the CDR3 is TGTGCCAGCAGCTTAGACCTCAGTCCGAACACCGGGGAGCTGTTTTTT. Residues: CASSLDLSPNTGELFF. This chain joins TRBV7-2 and TRBJ2-2, with no clear D. Germline V gene lookup returns CDR1 SGHTA and CDR2 FQGNSA. Trimming stripped 1 base from V and 0 bases from J, with 9 bases between. The CDR3 covers 16 residues.

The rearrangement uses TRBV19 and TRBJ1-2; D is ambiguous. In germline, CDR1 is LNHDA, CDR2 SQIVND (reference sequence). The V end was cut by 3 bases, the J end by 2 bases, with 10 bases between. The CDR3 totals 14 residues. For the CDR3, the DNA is TGTGCCAGTAGTATTTTCGAAGACAACTATGGCTACACCTTC. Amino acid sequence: CASSIFEDNYGYTF.

Here the CDR3 DNA reads TGTGCCAGCAGGGGGCCTGTGAACACTGAAGCTTTCTTT. Residues: CASRGPVNTEAFF. The V and J genes are TRBV6-5 and TRBJ1-1, with D perhaps TRBD1 (5 bases). The length of the CDR3 is 13 residues. Deletions cut 6 bases from V and 0 bases from J, with 8 bases between. Germline V gene sequence: CDR1 MNHEY, CDR2 SVGAGI.

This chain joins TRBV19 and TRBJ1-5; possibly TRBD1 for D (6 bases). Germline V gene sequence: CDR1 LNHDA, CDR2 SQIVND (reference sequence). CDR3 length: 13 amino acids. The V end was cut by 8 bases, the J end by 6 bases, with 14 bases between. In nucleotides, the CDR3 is TGTGCCAGTGCGGAACAGGGACGTCAGCCCCAGCATTTT. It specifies CASAEQGRQPQHF.

The DNA for the CDR3 is TGTGCCAGCAGCGTAGCTCCGGGACAGGGCCAGGAGACCCAGTACTTC. Protein: CASSVAPGQGQETQYF. This chain uses TRBV9 with TRBJ2-5; TRBD1 matches at 9 bases. V lost 0 bases, J lost 5 bases, and 8 bases stayed unmatched. CDR1 is SGDLS, CDR2 YYNGEE, per germline. CDR3 length: 16 residues.

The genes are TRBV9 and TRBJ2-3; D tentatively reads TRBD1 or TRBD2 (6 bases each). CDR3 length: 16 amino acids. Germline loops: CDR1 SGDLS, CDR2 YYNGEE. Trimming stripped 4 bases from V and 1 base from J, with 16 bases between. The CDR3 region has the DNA TGTGCCAGCAGCCCCGGAGGGGGAGCGGGCACAGATACGCAGTATTTT. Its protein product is CASSPGGGAGTDTQYF.

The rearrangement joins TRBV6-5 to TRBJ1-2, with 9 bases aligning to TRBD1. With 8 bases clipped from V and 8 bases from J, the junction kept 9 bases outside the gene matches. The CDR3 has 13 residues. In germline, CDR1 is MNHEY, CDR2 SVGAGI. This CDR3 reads CASGRQGVGGYTF. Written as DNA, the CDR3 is TGTGCCAGCGGGAGACAGGGGGTAGGAGGCTACACCTTC.